The rows below give T cell receptor beta chains drawn from one sample of a study of cytomegalovirus exposure and HLA in healthy donors. The data were produced by immunoSEQ multiplex PCR, yet TCRdb's version contains in-frame clones alone and is incomplete. The data show roughly 120,000 clones, about 84% seen once. Material: PBMCs. These receptors were taken from a man between 18 and 35 years old in good health and CMV-seronegative. Both conserved end residues are part of each CDR3. The D gene is left open where the match is weak. The listing skips clone size in some rows; elsewhere it reads once, few, many or a size class.

clone_size,d_call,j_call,v_call,cdr3_nt,cdr3_aa
NA,TRBD1,TRBJ2-6,TRBV5-8,TGTGCCAGCAGCTTGTTCCGACAGGGGTCGGCTGGGGCCAACGTCCTGACTTTC,CASSLFRQGSAGANVLTF
NA,TRBD1,TRBJ1-4,TRBV5-1,TGCGCCAGCAGCTTGGCCACTCACAGGGGAGAGGAAAAACTGTTTTTT,CASSLATHRGEEKLFF
NA,NA,TRBJ2-2,TRBV5-1,TGCGCCAGCAGCTTGGACAGGGCGACCGGGGAGCTGTTTTTT,CASSLDRATGELFF
NA,NA,TRBJ1-1,TRBV30,TGTGCCTGGAGTGTACCCGACAGTCCGAACACTGAAGCTTTCTTT,CAWSVPDSPNTEAFF
NA,TRBD2,TRBJ2-5,TRBV5-8,TGTGCCAGCAGCCCGGGACTAGCGGGCCAAGAGACCCAGTACTTC,CASSPGLAGQETQYF
once,TRBD1,TRBJ2-2,TRBV30,TGTGCCGCGGACAGGGAGTTTCGAACCGGGGAGCTGTTTTTT,CAADREFRTGELFF
NA,NA,TRBJ2-3,TRBV6-6,TGTGCCAGCAGTTACTCCAGGGGCGGGAGCCCAGATACGCAGTATTTT,CASSYSRGGSPDTQYF
NA,NA,TRBJ1-5,TRBV4-2,TGTGCCAGCAGCCAAGAGGGCTCATTCAATCAGCCCCAGCATTTT,CASSQEGSFNQPQHF
NA,TRBD1,TRBJ2-2,TRBV13,TGTGCCAGCAGCGCCCGACAGGGCCCGAACACCGGGGAGCTGTTTTTT,CASSARQGPNTGELFF
NA,TRBD1,TRBJ1-1,TRBV30,TGTGCCTGGAGTGAGGGGACAGGGCTTGGGAACACTGAAGCTTTCTTT,CAWSEGTGLGNTEAFF
NA,TRBD1,TRBJ1-1,TRBV5-1,TGCGCCAGCAGCCACCGACAGGGTACGGCGGGTAACACTGAAGCTTTCTTT,CASSHRQGTAGNTEAFF
many,NA,TRBJ2-2,TRBV6-1,TGTGCCAGCAGTGAAACCACCCGACGTGCTGCGGTTTCCAAGCTGTTTTTT,CASSETTRRAAVSKLFF
NA,TRBD1,TRBJ2-4,TRBV6-5,TGTGCCAGCAGTACCGGGACAGGGGACATTCAGTACTTC,CASSTGTGDIQYF
NA,TRBD1,TRBJ2-5,TRBV2,TGTGCCAGCGACAGGGGCCAAGAGACCCAGTACTTC,CASDRGQETQYF
NA,NA,TRBJ1-5,TRBV5-1,TGCGCCAGCAGCTCTACCGGGGATCGGGGACAGCCCCAGCATTTT,CASSSTGDRGQPQHF
NA,NA,TRBJ1-5,TRBV11-2,TGTGCCAGCAGCTTAGATCTGAGTCAGCCCCAGCATTTT,CASSLDLSQPQHF
NA,TRBD1,TRBJ1-1,TRBV19,TGTGCCAGTAGTATTACAGGGGTCGGAGAAGCTTTCTTT,CASSITGVGEAFF
NA,TRBD2,TRBJ2-1,TRBV7-9,TGTGCCAGCAGCTTATCCAGACTAGCGGGAGATGTCCACAATGAGCAGTTCTTC,CASSLSRLAGDVHNEQFF
NA,NA,TRBJ2-4,TRBV6-5,TGTGCCAGCAGTTCGGGGGTAAAAAACATTCAGTACTTC,CASSSGVKNIQYF
NA,NA,TRBJ1-4,TRBV2,TGTGCCAGCAGTGTGGGGGGGTTCTTCGAGACTAATGAAAAACTGTTTTTT,CASSVGGFFETNEKLFF
NA,TRBD1,TRBJ2-7,TRBV5-6,TGTGCCAGCAGCCCGGGACAGGGGGTTTTGAACGAGCAGTACTTC,CASSPGQGVLNEQYF
NA,NA,TRBJ2-3,TRBV18,TGTGCCAGCCGAGCTAGCACAGATACGCAGTATTTT,CASRASTDTQYF
NA,TRBD2,TRBJ2-7,TRBV5-1,TGCGCCAGCAGTACTATTAGCGGGGGGGCGGGCGAGCAGTACTTC,CASSTISGGAGEQYF
NA,NA,TRBJ1-4,TRBV5-6,TGTGCCAGCAGCTGGGGAGGCCGGGGAAGTGATGAAAAACTGTTTTTT,CASSWGGRGSDEKLFF
medium-sized,NA,TRBJ2-7,TRBV9,TGTGCCAGCAGCGTGCGGGGCGGGGAGCAGTACTTC,CASSVRGGEQYF
NA,NA,TRBJ2-3,TRBV5-1,TGCGCCAGCAGCCTAGAGACTAGAGGAGATACGCAGTATTTT,CASSLETRGDTQYF
NA,NA,TRBJ1-1,TRBV29-1,TGCAGCGTGTCCAGGGTATTAGACACTGAAGCTTTCTTT,CSVSRVLDTEAFF
NA,TRBD1,TRBJ2-1,TRBV7-9,TGTGCCAGCAGCTTAGGACAGGGGGCGCTTAATGAGCAGTTCTTC,CASSLGQGALNEQFF
once,NA,TRBJ2-1,TRBV28,TGTGCCAGCAGCCAGGATTACAATGAGCAGTTCTTC,CASSQDYNEQFF
NA,NA,TRBJ2-7,TRBV2,TGTGCCAGCAGTGAAGTGACCAAACGGGGCTACGAGCAGTACTTC,CASSEVTKRGYEQYF
NA,TRBD1,TRBJ1-1,TRBV6-1,TGTGCCAGCAGTGTGGGACAGGGGCGGACTGAAGCTTTCTTT,CASSVGQGRTEAFF
NA,NA,TRBJ2-1,TRBV7-8,TGTGCCAGCAGCTCCCAAGGACTAAATGAGCAGTTCTTC,CASSSQGLNEQFF
NA,NA,TRBJ2-7,TRBV5-1,TGCGCCAGCAGCTCAGGGAATACCTACGAGCAGTACTTC,CASSSGNTYEQYF
NA,NA,TRBJ1-2,TRBV7-7,TGTGCTAGCAGGCCGGTCCCCACTGGCTACACCTTC,CASRPVPTGYTF
few,TRBD1,TRBJ2-7,TRBV4-2,TGTGCCAGCAGCCGACCCGGGACAGGGGATGAGCGCTACGAGCAGTACTTC,CASSRPGTGDERYEQYF
NA,NA,TRBJ1-6,TRBV30,TGTGCGTCGAACGAGGGACTTCTCGAAAATTCACCCCTCCACTTT,CASNEGLLENSPLHF
NA,TRBD1,TRBJ1-2,TRBV19,TGTGCCAGTAGTATAGCCTTTCGGAATCTCAGGGGGCGAGAGGATGGCTACACCTTC,CASSIAFRNLRGREDGYTF
once,TRBD1,TRBJ1-2,TRBV5-4,TGTGCCAGCAGCCCGGGGACAGGGTTTGACGGCTACACCTTC,CASSPGTGFDGYTF
NA,NA,TRBJ2-1,TRBV19,TGTGCCAGTAGCCCGGCACTAGTGTCGGGCAATGAGCAGTTCTTC,CASSPALVSGNEQFF
NA,TRBD2,TRBJ2-4,TRBV6-1,TGTGCCAGTACCCTAGCGGGAGTAGCCAAAAACATTCAGTACTTC,CASTLAGVAKNIQYF
NA,TRBD2,TRBJ2-7,TRBV4-1,TGCGCCAGCAGCCAAAGGACTAGCGGAAATCCGGGGACGTACTTC,CASSQRTSGNPGTYF